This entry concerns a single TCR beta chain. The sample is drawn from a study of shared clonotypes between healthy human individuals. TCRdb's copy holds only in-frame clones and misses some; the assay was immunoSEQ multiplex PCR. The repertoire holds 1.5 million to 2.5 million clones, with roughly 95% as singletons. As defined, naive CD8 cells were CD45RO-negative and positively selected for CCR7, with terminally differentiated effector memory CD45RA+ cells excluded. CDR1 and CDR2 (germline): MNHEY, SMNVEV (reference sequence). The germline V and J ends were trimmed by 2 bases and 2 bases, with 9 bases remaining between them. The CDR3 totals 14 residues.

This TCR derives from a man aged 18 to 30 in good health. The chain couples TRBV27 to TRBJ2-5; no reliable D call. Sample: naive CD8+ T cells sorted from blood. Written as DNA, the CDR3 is TGTGCCAGCAGTTTAACGGCTACTCAAGAGACCCAGTACTTC. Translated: CASSLTATQETQYF.